These 3 T cell receptor beta chains share one sample of origin, sequenced in a study of T cells in Graves' hyperthyroidism and ophthalmopathy. Amplification of TCR beta CDR3 regions was performed using RNA transcripts as template. HTBI primers were used for first-round RT-PCR of the TCR CDR3. Via MiXCR, TCRdb re-called the multiplex PCR reads, giving one row per CDR3 protein. Altogether roughly 750,000 distinct CDR3 sequences are present, roughly 15% being singletons, with the ten largest covering over 7.5%. Specimen: blood. The receptor set was obtained from a man between 18 and 29 years old with Graves' hyperthyroidism.

This clonotype was found a few times. This chain links TRBV27 with TRBJ2-1, with unresolved D. There are 13 residues in the CDR3. The V end lost 2 bases, the J end lost 6 bases, and 8 bases lay between the germline ends. Per germline, CDR1 MNHEY and CDR2 SMNVEV (reference sequence). This CDR3 reads CASSLGVSNEQFF. The CDR3 DNA sequence: TGTGCCAGCAGTTTAGGGGTGTCCAATGAGCAGTTCTTC.

This clonotype has a handful of counts. The J gene is TRBJ2-1, the V gene TRBV12-5, with 9 bases fitting TRBD1. Germline CDR1 reads LGHNT; CDR2 reads FRNRAP. V gave up 6 bases and J gave up 5 bases; unmatched junction bases: 5. The CDR3 sequence is 14 residues long. In nucleotides, the CDR3 is TGTGCTAGTGGCCCCGGGACAGGGAACAATGAGCAGTTCTTC. Its translation is CASGPGTGNNEQFF.

This clonotype was seen only a few times. The J gene is TRBJ1-1, the V gene TRBV6-5, with 7 bases aligning to TRBD1. V was clipped by 3 bases and J by 10 bases; unmatched bases: 8. Germline lookup yields CDR1 MNHEY and CDR2 SVGAGI. The CDR3 runs 13 residues. The CDR3 loop is CASSYSQGGVAFF. Written as DNA, the CDR3 is TGTGCCAGCAGTTATTCCCAGGGGGGTGTAGCTTTCTTT.